These 24 T cell receptor beta chains originate from one sample sequenced in a study of T cells in Graves' hyperthyroidism and ophthalmopathy (dated by TCRdb to the late 2010s). The library was made by multiplex PCR. Sequencing relied on an Illumina HiSeq 2000. TCR beta CDR3 regions were amplified from RNA transcripts. The first round of RT-PCR for the TCR CDR3 was performed with the HTBI primer set and the Qiagen OneStep RT-PCR kit. TCRdb redid the processing of the public reads, applying fastp at Q25 and MiXCR, and retained in-frame beta chains. CDR3 protein sequences are deduplicated, and each keeps its most common genes and DNA. For this sample the table gives around 420,000 distinct CDR3 sequences, of which approximately 15% were detected only once. Jointly, the top ten make up roughly 15% of the sample. The sample consisted of blood. The source is a woman younger than 35 with Graves' hyperthyroidism.

As regards this clonotype: This may come from a read error, since a much larger clone is one base off. This chain uses TRBV6-1 with TRBJ2-3, with a tentative D call TRBD2 (6 bases). Germline V gives CDR1 MNHNS, CDR2 SASEGT. CDR3 size: 13 residues. Trimming left V 8 bases short and J 0 bases short, with 9 bases between. The CDR3 loop reads CASRELSTDTQYF. CDR3 sequence (DNA): TGTGCCAGCCGGGAGCTCAGCACAGATACGCAGTATTTT.

This clonotype was detected many times. The chain uses TRBV2 and TRBJ2-5; TRBD2 might be the D (6 bases). V gave up 8 bases and J gave up 2 bases, with 9 bases separating them. The CDR3 sequence is 12 residues long. Germline V gives CDR1 SNHLY, CDR2 FYNNEI. In DNA form, the CDR3 reads TGTGCCAGCCGGAGGGTTCAAGAGACCCAGTACTTC. It codes for CASRRVQETQYF.

The chain links TRBV27 to TRBJ1-1, with D perhaps TRBD1 (5 bases). In germline, CDR1 is MNHEY, CDR2 SMNVEV (reference sequence). The CDR3 consists of 15 residues. Trimming cost V 5 bases and J 0 bases, with 13 bases left between them. The CDR3 region is CASSPYRSVNTEAFF. CDR3 DNA sequence: TGTGCCAGCAGTCCATACAGGAGTGTGAACACTGAAGCTTTCTTT.

This clonotype was recorded many times. The chain uses TRBV3-1 and TRBJ1-5, with D hard to call. CDR1 is LGHDT, CDR2 YNNKEL, per germline (reference sequence). V was clipped by 1 base and J by 6 bases, with 7 bases between them. This CDR3 comprises 13 residues. For the CDR3, the DNA is TGTGCCAGCAGCCAAGTGGGCAGTCAGCCCCAGCATTTT. It translates to CASSQVGSQPQHF.

This clonotype was observed a few times. The V call is TRBV5-1, the J call TRBJ1-3; D unclear. Germline CDR1 SGHRS, CDR2 YFSETQ. Deletions cut 1 base from V and 0 bases from J, with 8 bases between. CDR3 length equals 15 residues. The CDR3 sequence: CASSLTTISGNTIYF. The CDR3 coding sequence is TGCGCCAGCAGCTTGACCACAATCTCTGGAAACACCATATATTTT.

This clonotype was seen a few times. The gene calls are TRBV6-2 or TRBV6-3 and TRBJ1-1, with D uncertain. CDR1 MNHEY and CDR2 SVGEGT come from the germline V gene. V lost 3 bases, J lost 6 bases, and 17 bases lay in between. This CDR3 contains 15 residues. The CDR3 DNA follows: TGTGCCAGCAGTTATGCTGGGGAGCTGAGCGCTGAAGCTTTCTTT. Its translation: CASSYAGELSAEAFF.

This clonotype was seen ten or more times. One junction end disagrees with the germline gene, perhaps due to a read error. V is TRBV7-7 and J is TRBJ2-7; TRBD2 aligns across 13 bases. Germline loops: CDR1 SSHAT, CDR2 FNYEAQ (reference sequence). The CDR3 spans 16 residues. Here the CDR3 reads CASITGLAGASYEQYF. Here the CDR3 DNA reads TGTGCTAGCATCACTGGACTAGCGGGGGCCTCCTACGAGCAGTACTTC.

This clonotype was counted at least ten times. This chain connects TRBV6-1 to TRBJ1-2, with D possibly matching TRBD1 (6 bases). Trimming left V 5 bases short and J 4 bases short, with 14 bases between. CDR1 is MNHNS and CDR2 is SASEGT in the germline V gene. The CDR3 consists of 14 residues. CDR3 in DNA: TGTGCCAGCAGTACAGGGTACGGCGGCTATGGCTACACCTTC. Encoded protein: CASSTGYGGYGYTF.

This chain uses TRBV13 with TRBJ2-3; 9 nucleotides match TRBD2. Trimming at V came to 0 bases and at J to 2 bases, leaving 9 bases not matched to a gene. Per the germline V gene, CDR1 is PRHDT and CDR2 is FYEKMQ (reference sequence). The CDR3 covers 18 residues. CDR3 sequence: CASSLGMGGRDPTDTQYF. The CDR3 bases are TGTGCCAGCAGCTTAGGGATGGGCGGGAGGGACCCCACAGATACGCAGTATTTT.

This clonotype showed up just a few times. This could be a read error, since a much larger clone is one nucleotide away. This sequence joins TRBV15 and TRBJ1-1; no reliable D call. Trimming removed 3 bases at V and 1 base at J, with 0 bases between. There are 11 residues in the CDR3. Germline-derived CDR1 and CDR2 are LNHNV and YYDKDF (reference sequence). The CDR3 bases are TGTGCCACCAGCAGGAACACTGAAGCTTTCTTT. Amino acid sequence: CATSRNTEAFF.

This clonotype has only a few counts. The chain recombines TRBV20-1 with TRBJ2-2; D remains ambiguous. This CDR3 is 12 amino acids long. The V end was cut by 2 bases, the J end by 1 base, with 2 bases between. Germline CDR1 DFQATT, CDR2 SNEGSKA (reference sequence). CDR3 bases: TGCAGTGCTAGAAGGAACACCGGGGAGCTGTTTTTT. This translates into CSARRNTGELFF.

This clonotype was seen at least ten times. The CDR3 coding sequence is TGTGCCAGCAGTGAAGTCGCTAGCGGGAGTTTCTACAATGAGCAGTTCTTC. Its protein product is CASSEVASGSFYNEQFF. V usage is TRBV2 and J usage is TRBJ2-1, with 10 bases fitting TRBD2. CDR1 and CDR2 (germline): SNHLY, FYNNEI. CDR3 length equals 17 residues. Trimming at V came to 1 base and at J to 3 bases, leaving 6 bases not matched to a gene. The entire variable domain, with the rest obtained from reference TRBV2 and TRBJ2-1, is as follows: EPEVTQTPSHQVTQMGQEVILRCVPISNHLYFYWYRQILGQKVEFLVSFYNNEISEKSEIFDDQFSVERPDGSNFTLKIRSTKLEDSAMYFCASSEVASGSFYNEQFFGPGTRLTVL.

At least ten counts were recorded for this clonotype. The rearrangement links TRBV2 to TRBJ2-2, with 7 bases aligning to TRBD2. The V and J ends lost 1 base and 5 bases, in that order; junction bases with no gene match: 10. Germline values: CDR1 SNHLY, CDR2 FYNNEI. This CDR3 is 17 amino acids long. The CDR3 spells CASSEEGPGLPTGELFF. The CDR3 DNA is TGTGCCAGCAGTGAAGAGGGACCGGGACTACCGACCGGGGAGCTGTTTTTT.

This clonotype was counted a few times. In DNA, the CDR3 is TGCAGCGTTGAACAGGGGTCCGGTGAAAAACTGTTTTTT. Amino acid sequence: CSVEQGSGEKLFF. The chain recombines TRBV29-1 with TRBJ1-4; tentative D call: TRBD1 (6 bases). The length of the CDR3 is 13 residues. Germline-derived CDR1 and CDR2 are SQVTM and ANQGSEA. V lost 2 bases and J lost 7, with 11 bases in between. Based on the CDR3 plus reference TRBV29-1 and TRBJ1-4, the full variable domain is SAVISQKPSRDICQRGTSLTIQCQVDSQVTMMFWYRQQPGQSLTLIATANQGSEATYESGFVIDKFPISRPNLTFSTLTVSNMSPEDSSIYLCSVEQGSGEKLFFGSGTQLSVL.

This clonotype came up a few times. This rearrangement joins TRBV7-9 to TRBJ1-2; D gene uncertain. Germline V gene sequence: CDR1 SEHNR, CDR2 FQNEAQ (reference sequence). This CDR3 is built from 14 residues. Trimming pared 5 bases from V and 8 bases from J, leaving 18 bases between. The CDR3 coding sequence is TGTGCCAGCAGCCACAATTCGGTGGGAGTCGGCTACACCTTC. It is translated as CASSHNSVGVGYTF.

This clonotype was counted at least ten times. V and J are TRBV12-3 or TRBV12-4 and TRBJ2-2; D is possibly TRBD2 (7 bases). Trimming pared 10 bases from V and 1 base from J, leaving 19 bases between. There are 16 residues in the CDR3. The chain's CDR3 is CAILVAGALNTGELFF. The CDR3, as DNA: TGTGCCATTTTGGTGGCGGGGGCCTTGAACACCGGGGAGCTGTTTTTT.

There are many counts of this clonotype. The CDR3 DNA sequence: TGCAGTGCTAGCCCCCTGACAGGGGCCCCTGAAGCTTTCTTT. This sequence encodes CSASPLTGAPEAFF. The J gene is TRBJ1-1, the V gene TRBV20-1, with TRBD1 identical over 8 bases. Trimming removed 3 bases from V and 6 bases from J; junction bases left unmatched: 9. CDR3 length equals 14 residues. CDR1 and CDR2 (germline): DFQATT, SNEGSKA (reference sequence).

This clonotype was recorded at least ten times. The gene calls are TRBV6-6 and TRBJ1-1; D uncertain. In germline, CDR1 is MNHNY, CDR2 SVGAGI (reference sequence). Trimming stripped 4 bases from V and 6 bases from J, with 9 bases between. This CDR3 spans 12 amino acids. The CDR3 here is CASSSAGSEAFF. The DNA of the CDR3 is TGTGCCAGCAGTTCGGCCGGATCTGAAGCTTTCTTT.

Ten or more counts support this clonotype. This chain links TRBV6-1 with TRBJ2-1, with no clear D. CDR3 size: 12 residues. Germline CDR1 and CDR2: MNHNS and SASEGT. V dropped 2 bases and J dropped 14 bases, with 13 bases sitting between them. This CDR3 is CASSERVGWEFF. In nucleotides, the CDR3 is TGTGCCAGCAGTGAAAGGGTAGGGTGGGAGTTCTTC.

This clonotype has only a few counts. CDR3 DNA: TGTGCCAGCCACAGGGCGGGGGGCTACACCTTC. Residues: CASHRAGGYTF. J is TRBJ1-2 and V is TRBV6-1, with D possibly being TRBD1 (6 bases). This CDR3 region has 11 residues. The V and J ends lost 8 bases and 8 bases respectively, with 12 bases between them. The germline gives CDR1 MNHNS, CDR2 SASEGT.

The chain couples TRBV19 to TRBJ2-2; TRBD2 aligns across 8 bases. The CDR3 length is 13 residues. V was pared by 9 bases and J by 4 bases, with 4 bases of the junction left unmatched. Germline assignment: CDR1 LNHDA and CDR2 SQIVND (reference sequence). In DNA form, the CDR3 reads TGTGCCAGCCCGGGAGGGGGCACCGGGGAGCTGTTTTTT. This sequence encodes CASPGGGTGELFF.

This clonotype was seen at least ten times. V usage is TRBV19 and J usage is TRBJ1-4; tentatively, D is TRBD1 (5 bases). The germline gives CDR1 LNHDA, CDR2 SQIVND (reference sequence). V gave up 5 bases and J gave up 7 bases, with 17 bases separating them. The CDR3 consists of 15 residues. As DNA, the CDR3 is TGTGCCAGTAGTCCGACTGGTCGGGACGGTGAAAAACTGTTTTTT. Its protein product is CASSPTGRDGEKLFF.

This clonotype was recorded at least ten times. V gene TRBV6-1 combines with J gene TRBJ2-2; perhaps TRBD2 as D (6 bases). This CDR3 comprises 15 residues. Germline-derived CDR1 and CDR2 are MNHNS and SASEGT. Trimming removed 0 bases at V and 5 bases at J, with 10 bases between. The CDR3 DNA is TGTGCCAGCAGTGAAGCGCTGGGGGGAACCGGGGAGCTGTTTTTT. This sequence encodes CASSEALGGTGELFF.

There are many counts of this clonotype. The chain links TRBV11-2 to TRBJ1-4; a weak D match, TRBD1 (6 bases). Germline CDR1 reads SGHAT; CDR2 reads FQNNGV. The germline V and J ends were trimmed by 8 bases and 8 bases, with 24 bases remaining between them. This CDR3 is 16 amino acids long. Here the CDR3 reads CASGVGQSFLAEKLFF. The CDR3, as DNA: TGTGCCAGCGGGGTAGGACAGTCCTTTCTGGCGGAAAAACTGTTTTTT.